This TCR beta chain is drawn from a study of spatial heterogeneity in lung cancer (dated by TCRdb to between 2019 and 2020). Background for the entire study: More beta-chain than alpha-chain transcripts were consistently detected, likely reflecting higher beta-chain transcript abundance. In the raw uncorrected reads, each unique combination of TCR and UMI appeared on average more than ten times. TCR alpha and beta repertoires were quantitatively compared across multiple tumor regions, matched nontumor lung and blood in non-small cell lung cancer. The study linked features of the TCR repertoire to counts of nonsynonymous mutations, which were determined by whole-exome sequencing of tumor tissue. At surgery, both alpha and beta chains were TCR-sequenced in about 200 tumor regions, some 64 matched nontumor lung samples and around 50 PBMC samples. What the study reported, not specific to this receptor: Ubiquitous expanded tumor TCRs showed up in blood more often at tumor resection than at routine follow-up. Confirming at a functional level the hypothesis that regional TCRs recognize regional mutations was considered to require additional single-cell paired TCR alpha and beta sequencing.

There are a few counts of this clonotype. Its antigen is still unknown. No much larger clone is present one base from it, and per-base qualities are unavailable. The library was obtained by 5' RACE. Sequencing used a NextSeq 500. The TCR library protocol attached a unique molecular identifier to each TCR cDNA molecule to allow correction of PCR and sequencing errors. The original methods were these. Decombinator tools were used for TCR identification, UMI-based error correction and CDR3 extraction. Expanded TCRs were defined as those above a frequency of 2 per 1,000, corresponding to the top 1% of the tumor frequency distribution. Rényi diversity was computed with the R vegan package after subsampling each repertoire 100 times to 5,000 TCRs. CDR3 similarity networks were constructed using string-kernel similarity of amino acid triplets, with links drawn between CDR3s whose pairwise similarity was above 0.82. TCRdb took the public reads, trimmed them with fastp at Q25, ran MiXCR for clone calling and kept in-frame beta chains. When rows share a CDR3 protein, they turn into one entry using the most common DNA and genes. The V and J calls follow TCRdb's processing rather than the paper's. The sample records 35,000 to 45,000 distinct CDR3 sequences, less than 6.5% of which are singletons. Together, the top ten hold just over 25% of the sample.

Per the publication, the time point label means: sample taken at primary tumor resection. Donors were around 71 patients with early-stage, untreated non-small cell lung cancer from the lung TRACERx cohort. For TCR sequencing, whole RNA was extracted from tumor and nontumor lung tissue, or from cryopreserved PBMC samples, and no cell sorting was done. A patient was chosen for TCR sequencing only when enough RNA was available from at least two tumor regions. For CDR1 and CDR2, the germline V gene (reference sequence) lists LGHDT and YNNKEL. The CDR3 covers 15 residues, taking in both the cysteine and the phenylalanine. The retained sequence is limited to the CDR3, 45 bases, with the frame set at the first base. V sheds 4 bases and J sheds 4 bases, leaving 16 bases between their ends.

Sequenced material: PBMCs, taken at surgery. This TCR was recovered from a female donor with early-stage non-small cell lung cancer. The chain was built from TRBV3-1 and TRBJ1-2; the D segment could be TRBD1, given 5 matching bases. The DNA is TGTGCCAGCAGCCTCCGTCCAGGGCGTGGCTATGGCTACACCTTC. This yields the protein CASSLRPGRGYGYTF.